This entry lists 18 T cell receptor beta chains sequenced from one sample in a study of cytomegalovirus exposure and HLA in healthy donors. The PCR used 60 Vbeta and 13 Jbeta primers. Data came from immunoSEQ multiplex PCR; TCRdb stores just in-frame clones and leaves some out. The sample lists around 120,000 clones; about three fifths were seen once. Sequencing used PBMCs. The receptor set was obtained from a man in his forties in good health and CMV-seropositive.

To note about this clone: Other DNA variants within this sample encode the same CDR3. The chain joins TRBV7-9 to TRBJ2-5; a weak D match, TRBD2 (6 bases). The CDR3 covers 13 residues. From germline, CDR1 is SEHNR and CDR2 FQNEAQ (reference sequence). V shed 5 bases and J shed 4 bases, with 11 bases lying between them. The CDR3 reads CASSPRGGETQYF. CDR3 sequence (DNA): TGTGCCAGCAGCCCAAGGGGAGGAGAGACCCAGTACTTC.

V is TRBV4-3 and J is TRBJ1-6, with D perhaps matching TRBD1 (6 bases). With 3 bases removed from V and 2 bases from J, the gap between germline ends came to 11 bases. This CDR3 region has 16 residues. From germline, CDR1 is LGHNA and CDR2 YSLEER. The CDR3 DNA is TGCGCCAGCAGCCAGAAGACAGGCCCCTATAATTCACCCCTCCACTTT. This encodes CASSQKTGPYNSPLHF.

In this sample, this clone turned up a few times. V usage is TRBV7-3 and J usage is TRBJ1-1, with D maybe TRBD1 (5 bases). The CDR3 spans 13 residues. CDR1 and CDR2 (germline): SGHTA, FQGTGA. The ends were cut back, 1 base at V and 4 bases at J, with 7 bases in the middle. The DNA of the CDR3 is TGTGCCAGCAGCTTAAGCCAGGGCACTGAAGCTTTCTTT. It encodes CASSLSQGTEAFF.

The chain uses TRBV6-4 and TRBJ2-2; TRBD2 aligns across 8 bases. Per the germline V gene, CDR1 is MRHNA and CDR2 is SNTAGT. CDR3 length equals 19 residues. Germline trimming cut 1 base from V and 2 bases from J; bases unmatched to any gene: 12. This CDR3 reads CASSDFPTTLAGNTGELFF. The CDR3 nucleotides are TGTGCCAGCAGTGACTTTCCTACTACTCTAGCGGGTAACACCGGGGAGCTGTTTTTT.

A single count supports this clone. The CDR3 region has the DNA TGTGCCAGCCTCGGCAGGTCCTACGAGCAGTACTTC. Its translation is CASLGRSYEQYF. This sequence joins TRBV2 and TRBJ2-7; D unresolved. V was cut by 8 bases and J by 1 base, with 9 bases left in between. The CDR3 has 12 residues. Germline assignment: CDR1 SNHLY and CDR2 FYNNEI.

This clone has only a few counts. The rearrangement joins TRBV7-9 to TRBJ2-2; 10 nucleotides align to TRBD1. Unmatched junction bases numbered 9, after V lost 11 bases and J lost 6 bases. There are 14 residues in the CDR3. Germline CDR1 reads SEHNR; CDR2 reads FQNEAQ (reference sequence). The CDR3 region is CAGRPGQGPGELFF. In nucleotides, the CDR3 is TGTGCCGGCCGACCGGGACAGGGGCCCGGGGAGCTGTTTTTT.

The J gene is TRBJ2-2, the V gene TRBV2; TRBD1 matches 9 bases. Germline V CDR1 and CDR2: SNHLY, FYNNEI. After removal of 5 bases from V and 7 bases from J, the junction contained 5 bases not matched to a gene. The CDR3 is 14 amino acids. The CDR3 region is CASSTGGAGGELFF. CDR3 sequence (DNA): TGTGCCAGCAGTACAGGGGGCGCGGGCGGGGAGCTGTTTTTT.

The chain is built from TRBV7-8 and TRBJ1-5, with 7 bases lining up with TRBD1. There are 17 residues in the CDR3. CDR1 SGHVS and CDR2 FQNEAQ come from the germline V gene. V was pared by 3 bases and J by 0 bases, with 8 bases of the junction left unmatched. CDR3 nucleotides: TGTGCCAGCAGCTTTGCCGGGACAGCCTATAGCAATCAGCCCCAGCATTTT. Protein: CASSFAGTAYSNQPQHF.

This chain uses TRBV5-4 with TRBJ1-2; tentative D call: TRBD1 (5 bases). CDR3 length: 14 residues. Trimming left V 0 bases short and J 7 bases short, with 13 bases between. Looked up from germline, CDR1 is SGHNT and CDR2 is YYREEE (reference sequence). CDR3 DNA: TGTGCCAGCAGCTTGGCCCTCCCAGGGTCTGGCTACACCTTC. This sequence encodes CASSLALPGSGYTF.

This clone has a handful of counts. V and J are TRBV27 and TRBJ2-7, with D possibly TRBD2 on 7 matching bases. The germline V gene encodes CDR1 MNHEY and CDR2 SMNVEV (reference sequence). V lost 5 bases to trimming and J lost 3 bases, with 14 bases between them. The length of the CDR3 is 14 residues. DNA for the CDR3: TGTGCCAGCAGTCCCCGCGGGGGCTACTACGAGCAGTACTTC. Residues: CASSPRGGYYEQYF.

The chain joins TRBV27 to TRBJ2-5; 7 bases align to TRBD1. TRBJ2-7 explains the end of the DNA better; the J call may be wrong. Germline assignment: CDR1 MNHEY and CDR2 SMNVEV (reference sequence). CDR3 size: 15 residues. Here the CDR3 reads CASSLSPLRGYEQYF. In DNA form, the CDR3 reads TGTGCCAGCAGTTTATCGCCGCTCAGGGGGTACGAGCAGTACTTC.

The chain is built from TRBV19 and TRBJ1-5, with TRBD1 matching 12 bases. The trim removed 6 bases at V and 1 base at J, leaving 13 bases unmatched. Germline V CDR1 and CDR2: LNHDA, SQIVND (reference sequence). The CDR3 loop spans 19 amino acids. In nucleotides, the CDR3 is TGTGCCAGTAGAAAACCTGGGACCGGGACAGGGGGCAGCAATCAGCCCCAGCATTTT. This gives the protein CASRKPGTGTGGSNQPQHF.

The chain links TRBV28 to TRBJ1-2; possible D gene TRBD1, 6 bases. Germline CDR1 is MDHEN and CDR2 is SYDVKM. CDR3 size: 12 residues. Trimming took off 7 bases at V and 4 bases at J, with 10 bases between the two ends. CDR3 sequence reads: CASIDRSYGYTF. The CDR3 coding sequence is TGTGCCAGCATTGACAGGAGCTATGGCTACACCTTC.

This chain joins TRBV7-9 and TRBJ2-2; TRBD1 aligns across 9 bases. Germline values: CDR1 SEHNR, CDR2 FQNEAQ (reference sequence). The CDR3 is 15 amino acids. V lost 4 bases, J lost 4 bases, and 4 bases stayed unmatched. The CDR3 DNA reads TGTGCCAGCAGCTCCGACAGGGGGGGCACCGGGGAGCTGTTTTTT. It is translated as CASSSDRGGTGELFF.

This clone showed up just a few times. The chain employs TRBV29-1 and TRBJ2-2; D is unresolved. The V gene's germline CDR1 is SQVTM and CDR2 ANQGSEA. The V gene lost 1 base and the J gene lost 5 bases, with 8 bases spanning the gap. The CDR3 covers 13 residues. Here the CDR3 reads CSVEGPWTGELFF. The CDR3 nucleotides are TGCAGCGTTGAAGGGCCGTGGACCGGGGAGCTGTTTTTT.

CDR3 residues: CASSQPGQGYYEQYF. CDR3 nucleotides: TGTGCCAGCAGTCAACCGGGACAGGGATACTACGAGCAGTACTTC. The V and J genes are TRBV6-5 and TRBJ2-7; 9 positions agree with TRBD1. The CDR3 runs 15 residues. The J segment lost 3 bases and the V segment lost 5 bases, leaving 8 bases of the junction unmatched. Germline V gene lookup returns CDR1 MNHEY and CDR2 SVGAGI.

This chain joins TRBV11-2 and TRBJ2-7; TRBD2 aligns across 7 bases. V gave up 5 bases and J gave up 4 bases; unmatched junction bases: 5. The CDR3 has 13 amino acids. Germline CDR1 and CDR2: SGHAT and FQNNGV. The CDR3: CASSPGLGYEQYF. CDR3 sequence (DNA): TGTGCCAGCAGCCCCGGACTAGGGTACGAGCAGTACTTC.

The V and J genes are TRBV19 and TRBJ1-1, with 8 bases matching TRBD1. From germline, CDR1 is LNHDA and CDR2 SQIVND (reference sequence). The CDR3 contains 14 residues. Trimming cost V 5 bases and J 5 bases; bases outside gene matches: 7. The DNA for the CDR3 is TGTGCCAGTAGTGGACAGGGTAGTCGGACTGAAGCTTTCTTT. It translates to CASSGQGSRTEAFF.